The 10 T cell receptor beta chains listed next were all sequenced from one sample in a study of sequential checkpoint blockade in melanoma. Regarding treatment: randomized to nivolumab then ipilimumab (arm A) or the reverse (arm B). Only in-frame clones appear in the TCRdb table, and some are missing; sequencing was by immunoSEQ multiplex PCR. The sample shows about 30,000 clones, 60% to 80% of them seen only once. This specimen consisted of CD8+ T cells sorted from blood (inferred from file names), obtained from a patient given nivolumab and ipilimumab in sequence. These receptors all come from a human donor with melanoma.

The rearrangement joins TRBV7-8 to TRBJ2-4; possibly TRBD1 for D (6 bases). V was pared by 5 bases and J by 1 base, with 24 bases between. This CDR3 region has 19 residues. Germline V gives CDR1 SGHVS, CDR2 FQNEAQ. This CDR3 is CASSRRGRGKMEAKNIQYF. CDR3 sequence (DNA): TGTGCCAGCAGCCGTCGGGGCAGGGGAAAAATGGAGGCCAAAAACATTCAGTACTTC.

The J gene is TRBJ2-7, the V gene TRBV18, with a tentative D call TRBD1 (6 bases). The CDR3 is 14 amino acids. V lost 2 bases to trimming and J lost 7 bases, with 15 bases between them. Germline lookup yields CDR1 KGHSH and CDR2 LQKENI. The CDR3, as DNA: TGTGCCAGCTCACCAACAGGGCAGTGGGGGGAGCAGTACTTC. Protein sequence: CASSPTGQWGEQYF. Variable domain in full (rest from reference TRBV18 and TRBJ2-7): NAGVMQNPRHLVRRRGQEARLRCSPMKGHSHVYWYRQLPEEGLKFMVYLQKENIIDESGMPKERFSAEFPKEGPSILRIQQVVRGDSAAYFCASSPTGQWGEQYFGPGTRLTVT.

The CDR3 DNA sequence: TGTGCCAGCAGCTCTAGCACAGATACGCAGTATTTT. Translating it yields CASSSSTDTQYF. The J gene is TRBJ2-3, the V gene TRBV5-6; D remains unclear. This CDR3 spans 12 amino acids. CDR1 and CDR2 (germline): SGHDT, YYEEEE. The germline V and J ends were trimmed by 3 bases and 0 bases, with 2 bases remaining between them.

The CDR3: CASSRGSFLGETQYF. The CDR3 DNA reads TGTGCCAGCAGCCGAGGGTCTTTTCTCGGGGAGACCCAGTACTTC. This chain links TRBV5-6 with TRBJ2-5, with a weak D call TRBD2 (5 bases). From germline, CDR1 is SGHDT and CDR2 YYEEEE. V was trimmed by 4 bases and J by 5 bases, leaving 18 bases between them. The CDR3 loop spans 15 amino acids.

The V gene is TRBV23-1, the J gene TRBJ2-3, with a tentative D call TRBD2 (5 bases). TRBV23-1 is an ORF, and what it does is uncertain. The CDR3 runs 16 residues. Trimming removed 3 bases from V and 1 base from J, with 14 bases in between. The CDR3 is CASSHAAGNRTDTQYF. The CDR3 bases are TGCGCCAGCAGTCACGCAGCCGGGAATCGCACAGATACGCAGTATTTT.

The chain employs TRBV25-1 and TRBJ1-2, with TRBD1 matching over 10 bases. Germline V gene lookup returns CDR1 MGHDK and CDR2 SYGVNS. This CDR3 spans 18 amino acids. V shed 3 bases, J shed 4 bases, and the junction held 14 bases outside the gene matches. The CDR3 DNA is TGTGCCAGCAGTGATCCCGGGACAGGGGAATGTGGTCGCTATGGCTACACCTTC. Protein: CASSDPGTGECGRYGYTF.

V usage is TRBV14 and J usage is TRBJ2-1; D unresolved. The CDR3 spans 13 residues. V lost 3 bases, J lost 10 bases, and 13 bases lay in between. Per the germline V gene, CDR1 is SGHDN and CDR2 is FVKESK. The CDR3 DNA follows: TGTGCCAGCAGCCACGGAGCTCCCCGCGAGCAGTTCTTC. The encoded protein is CASSHGAPREQFF. Based on the CDR3 plus reference TRBV14 and TRBJ2-1, the full variable domain is EAGVTQFPSHSVIEKGQTVTLRCDPISGHDNLYWYRRVMGKEIKFLLHFVKESKQDESGMPNNRFLAERTGGTYSTLKVQPAELEDSGVYFCASSHGAPREQFFGPGTRLTVL.

The chain couples TRBV27 to TRBJ2-2, with D possibly matching TRBD1 (6 bases). The germline V gene has CDR1 MNHEY and CDR2 SMNVEV (reference sequence). The CDR3 runs 15 residues. V lost 8 bases to trimming and J lost 2 bases, with 15 bases between them. The DNA of the CDR3 is TGTGCCAGCCACTACAGGGTGGGAAACACCGGGGAGCTGTTTTTT. Amino acid sequence: CASHYRVGNTGELFF.

The chain combines TRBV6-4 with TRBJ1-5; D is unresolved. The CDR3 totals 13 residues. V was trimmed by 4 bases and J by 1 base, leaving 5 bases between them. Germline CDR1 reads MRHNA; CDR2 reads SNTAGT. As DNA, the CDR3 is TGTGCCAGCAGTGCGGGAAGCAATCAGCCCCAGCATTTT. Encoded protein: CASSAGSNQPQHF.

The V gene is TRBV9, the J gene TRBJ1-5; no definite D call. CDR1 SGDLS and CDR2 YYNGEE come from the germline V gene. The V gene lost 0 bases and the J gene lost 3 bases, with 7 bases spanning the gap. The CDR3 loop spans 14 amino acids. The CDR3 DNA is TGTGCCAGCAGCGTAGGTCCAGACAATCAGCCCCAGCATTTT. Translation gives CASSVGPDNQPQHF.